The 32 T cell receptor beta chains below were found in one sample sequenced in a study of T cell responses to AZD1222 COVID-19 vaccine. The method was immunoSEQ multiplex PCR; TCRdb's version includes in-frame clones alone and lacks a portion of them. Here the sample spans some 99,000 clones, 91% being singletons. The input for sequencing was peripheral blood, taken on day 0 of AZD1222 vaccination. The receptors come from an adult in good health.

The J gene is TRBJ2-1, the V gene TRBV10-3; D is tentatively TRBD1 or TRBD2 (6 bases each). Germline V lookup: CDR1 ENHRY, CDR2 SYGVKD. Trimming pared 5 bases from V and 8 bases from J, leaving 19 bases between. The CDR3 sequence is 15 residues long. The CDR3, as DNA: TGTGCCATCAGTAACCGGGACACGGGAGTGGATGAGCAGTTCTTC. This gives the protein CAISNRDTGVDEQFF.

The CDR3 DNA reads as TGCAGCGTTGAATCCGCCTCGAACACTGAAGCTTTCTTT. This encodes CSVESASNTEAFF. The chain has TRBV29-1 and TRBJ1-1; D uncertain. Germline values: CDR1 SQVTM, CDR2 ANQGSEA. V was pared by 2 bases and J by 1 base, with 8 bases between. This CDR3 is 13 amino acids long.

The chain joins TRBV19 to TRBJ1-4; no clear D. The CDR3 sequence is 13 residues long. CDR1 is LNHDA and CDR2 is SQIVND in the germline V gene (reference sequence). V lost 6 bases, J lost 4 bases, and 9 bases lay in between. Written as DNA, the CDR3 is TGTGCCAGTAGAGTACAGCTTAATGAAAAACTGTTTTTT. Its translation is CASRVQLNEKLFF. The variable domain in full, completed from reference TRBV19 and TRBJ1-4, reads DGGITQSPKYLFRKEGQNVTLSCEQNLNHDAMYWYRQDPGQGLRLIYYSQIVNDFQKGDIAEGYSVSREKKESFPLTVTSAQKNPTAFYLCASRVQLNEKLFFGSGTQLSVL.

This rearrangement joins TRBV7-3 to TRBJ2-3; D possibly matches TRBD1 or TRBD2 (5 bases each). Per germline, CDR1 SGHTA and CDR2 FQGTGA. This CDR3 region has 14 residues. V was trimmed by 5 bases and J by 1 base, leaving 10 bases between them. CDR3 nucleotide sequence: TGTGCCAGCAGCCGCGTGGGGGGCACAGATACGCAGTATTTT. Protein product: CASSRVGGTDTQYF.

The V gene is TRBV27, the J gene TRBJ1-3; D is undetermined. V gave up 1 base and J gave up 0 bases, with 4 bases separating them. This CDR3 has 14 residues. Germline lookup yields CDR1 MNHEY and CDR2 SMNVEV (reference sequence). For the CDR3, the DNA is TGTGCCAGCAGTTTATACGGCTCTGGAAACACCATATATTTT. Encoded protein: CASSLYGSGNTIYF.

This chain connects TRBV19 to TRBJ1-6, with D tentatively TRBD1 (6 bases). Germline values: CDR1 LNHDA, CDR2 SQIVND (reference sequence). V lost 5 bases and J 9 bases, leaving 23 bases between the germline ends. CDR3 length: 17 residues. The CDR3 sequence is CASSLGTNSPLLSPLHF. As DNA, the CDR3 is TGTGCCAGTAGTCTCGGGACAAATTCCCCACTCCTTTCACCCCTCCACTTT.

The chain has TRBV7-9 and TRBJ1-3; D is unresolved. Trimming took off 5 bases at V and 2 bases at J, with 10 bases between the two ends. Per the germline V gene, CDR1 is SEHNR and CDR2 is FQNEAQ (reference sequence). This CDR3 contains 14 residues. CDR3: CASSRSRAGNTIYF. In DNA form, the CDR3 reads TGTGCCAGCAGCCGATCGCGGGCTGGAAACACCATATATTTT.

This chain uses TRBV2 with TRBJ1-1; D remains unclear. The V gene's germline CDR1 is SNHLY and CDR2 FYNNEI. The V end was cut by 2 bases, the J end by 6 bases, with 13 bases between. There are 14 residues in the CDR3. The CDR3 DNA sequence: TGTGCCAGCAGTGAACAAGGGTATAACTCTGAAGCTTTCTTT. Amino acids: CASSEQGYNSEAFF.

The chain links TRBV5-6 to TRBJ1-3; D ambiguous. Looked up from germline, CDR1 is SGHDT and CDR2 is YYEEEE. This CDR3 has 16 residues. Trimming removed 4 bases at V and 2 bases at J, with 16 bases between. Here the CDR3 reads CASSLGQTVAGNTIYF. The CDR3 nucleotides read TGTGCCAGCAGCCTCGGGCAGACCGTGGCTGGAAACACCATATATTTT. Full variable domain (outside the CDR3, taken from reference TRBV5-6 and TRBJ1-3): DAGVTQSPTHLIKTRGQQVTLRCSPKSGHDTVSWYQQALGQGPQFIFQYYEEEERQRGNFPDRFSGHQFPNYSSELNVNALLLGDSALYLCASSLGQTVAGNTIYFGEGSWLTVV.

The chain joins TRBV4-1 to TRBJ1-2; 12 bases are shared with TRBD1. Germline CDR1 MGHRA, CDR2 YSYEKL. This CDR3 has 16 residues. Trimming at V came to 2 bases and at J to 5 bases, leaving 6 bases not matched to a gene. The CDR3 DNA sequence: TGCGCCAGCAGCCAAACGGGACAGGGGGCGGTTTATGGCTACACCTTC. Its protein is CASSQTGQGAVYGYTF.

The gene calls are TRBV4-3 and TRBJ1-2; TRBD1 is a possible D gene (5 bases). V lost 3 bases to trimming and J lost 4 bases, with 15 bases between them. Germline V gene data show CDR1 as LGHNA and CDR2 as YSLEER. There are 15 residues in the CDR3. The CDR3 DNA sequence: TGCGCCAGCAGCCAGGGGGGTACAGGAATCTATGGCTACACCTTC. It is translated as CASSQGGTGIYGYTF.

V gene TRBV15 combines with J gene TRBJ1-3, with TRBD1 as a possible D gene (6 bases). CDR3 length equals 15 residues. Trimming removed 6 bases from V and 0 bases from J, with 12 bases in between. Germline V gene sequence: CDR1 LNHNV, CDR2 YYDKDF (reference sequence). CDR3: CATSEGGYSGNTIYF. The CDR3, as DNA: TGTGCCACCAGTGAGGGGGGCTACTCTGGAAACACCATATATTTT.

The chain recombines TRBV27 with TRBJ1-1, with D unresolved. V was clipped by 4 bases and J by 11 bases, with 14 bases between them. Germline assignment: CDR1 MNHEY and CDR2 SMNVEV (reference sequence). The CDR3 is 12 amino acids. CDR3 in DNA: TGTGCCAGCAGTTATTCGGGGAGGAATGCTTTCTTT. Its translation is CASSYSGRNAFF.

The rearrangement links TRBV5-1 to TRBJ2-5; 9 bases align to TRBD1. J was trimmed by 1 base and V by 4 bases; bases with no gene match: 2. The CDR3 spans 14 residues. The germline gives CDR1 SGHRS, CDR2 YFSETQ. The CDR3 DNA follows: TGCGCCAGCAGCCGACAGGGGGTCCAAGAGACCCAGTACTTC. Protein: CASSRQGVQETQYF.

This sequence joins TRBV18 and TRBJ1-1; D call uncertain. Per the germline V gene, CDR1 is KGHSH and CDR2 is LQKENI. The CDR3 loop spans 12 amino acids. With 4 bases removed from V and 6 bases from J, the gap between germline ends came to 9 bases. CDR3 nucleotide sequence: TGTGCCAGCTCACTCGACGAACCTGAAGCTTTCTTT. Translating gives CASSLDEPEAFF.

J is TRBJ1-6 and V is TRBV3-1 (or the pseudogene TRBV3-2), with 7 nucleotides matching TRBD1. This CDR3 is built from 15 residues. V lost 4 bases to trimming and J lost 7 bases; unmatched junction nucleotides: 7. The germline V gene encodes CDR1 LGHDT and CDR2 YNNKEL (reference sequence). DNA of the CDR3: TGTGCCAGCAGCCCCCAGGGACAGTCCAATTCACCCCTCCACTTT. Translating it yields CASSPQGQSNSPLHF.

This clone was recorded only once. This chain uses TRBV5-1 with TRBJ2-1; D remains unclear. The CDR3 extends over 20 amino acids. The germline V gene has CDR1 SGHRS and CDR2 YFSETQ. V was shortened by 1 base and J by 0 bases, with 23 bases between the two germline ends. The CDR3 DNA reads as TGCGCCAGCAGCTTGCGCATTCGAGCCGCTTTGGCAAACTCCTACAATGAGCAGTTCTTC. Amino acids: CASSLRIRAALANSYNEQFF.

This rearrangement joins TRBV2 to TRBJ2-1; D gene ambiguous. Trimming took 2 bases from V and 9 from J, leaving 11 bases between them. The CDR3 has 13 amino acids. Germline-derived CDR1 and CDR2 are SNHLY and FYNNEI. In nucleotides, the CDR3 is TGTGCCAGCAGTGAATCGCCAGACCGTGAGCAGTTCTTC. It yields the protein CASSESPDREQFF.

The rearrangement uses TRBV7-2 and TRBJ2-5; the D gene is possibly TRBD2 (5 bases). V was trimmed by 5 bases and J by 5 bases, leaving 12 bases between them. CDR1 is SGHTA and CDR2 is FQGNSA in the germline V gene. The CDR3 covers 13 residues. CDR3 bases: TGTGCCAGCAGCCGGGCCCAGCGGGAGACCCAGTACTTC. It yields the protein CASSRAQRETQYF. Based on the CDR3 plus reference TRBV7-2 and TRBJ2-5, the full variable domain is GAGVSQSPSNKVTEKGKDVELRCDPISGHTALYWYRQSLGQGLEFLIYFQGNSAPDKSGLPSDRFSAERTGGSVSTLTIQRTQQEDSAVYLCASSRAQRETQYFGPGTRLLVL.

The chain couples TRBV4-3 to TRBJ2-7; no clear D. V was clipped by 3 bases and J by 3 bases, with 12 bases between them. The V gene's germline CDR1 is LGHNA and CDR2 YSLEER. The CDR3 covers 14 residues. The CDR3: CASSQAPGVYEQYF. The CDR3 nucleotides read TGCGCCAGCAGCCAGGCTCCGGGCGTCTACGAGCAGTACTTC.

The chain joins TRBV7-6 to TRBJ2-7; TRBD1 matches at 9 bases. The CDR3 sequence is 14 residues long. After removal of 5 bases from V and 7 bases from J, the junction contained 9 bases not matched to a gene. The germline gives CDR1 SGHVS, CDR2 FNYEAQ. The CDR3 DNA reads TGTGCCAGCAGCAAAGGGACAGGGAGTCGGGAGCAGTACTTC. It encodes CASSKGTGSREQYF.

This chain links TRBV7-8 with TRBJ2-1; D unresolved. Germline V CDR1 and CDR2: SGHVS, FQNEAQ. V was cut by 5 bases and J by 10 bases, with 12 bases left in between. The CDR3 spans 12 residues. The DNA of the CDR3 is TGTGCCAGCAGCCCGCAGACCTGGGAGCAGTTCTTC. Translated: CASSPQTWEQFF.

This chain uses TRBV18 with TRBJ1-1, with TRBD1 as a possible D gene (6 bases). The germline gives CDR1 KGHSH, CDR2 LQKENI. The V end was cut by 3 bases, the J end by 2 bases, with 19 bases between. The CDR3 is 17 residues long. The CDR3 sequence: CASSPGAGARGNTEAFF. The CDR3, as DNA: TGTGCCAGCTCACCGGGAGCAGGGGCCAGAGGAAACACTGAAGCTTTCTTT.

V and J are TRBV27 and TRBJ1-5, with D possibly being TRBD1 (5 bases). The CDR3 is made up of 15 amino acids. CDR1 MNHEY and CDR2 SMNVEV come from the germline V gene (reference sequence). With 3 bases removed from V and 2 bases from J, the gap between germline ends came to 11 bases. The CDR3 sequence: CASSFWGNGNQPQHF. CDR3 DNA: TGTGCCAGCAGTTTTTGGGGGAATGGCAATCAGCCCCAGCATTTT.

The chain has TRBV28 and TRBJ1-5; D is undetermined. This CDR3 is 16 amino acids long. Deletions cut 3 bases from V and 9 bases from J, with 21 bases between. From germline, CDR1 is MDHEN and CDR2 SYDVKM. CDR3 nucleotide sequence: TGTGCCAGCAGTTTCCCCAAATCCCGCGGAGTTGGGCCCCAGCATTTT. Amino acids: CASSFPKSRGVGPQHF.

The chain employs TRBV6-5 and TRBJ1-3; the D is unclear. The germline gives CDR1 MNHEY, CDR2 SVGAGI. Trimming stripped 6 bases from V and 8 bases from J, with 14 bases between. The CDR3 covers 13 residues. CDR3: CASSATDVDTIYF. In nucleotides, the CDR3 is TGTGCCAGCAGCGCCACAGACGTAGACACCATATATTTT.

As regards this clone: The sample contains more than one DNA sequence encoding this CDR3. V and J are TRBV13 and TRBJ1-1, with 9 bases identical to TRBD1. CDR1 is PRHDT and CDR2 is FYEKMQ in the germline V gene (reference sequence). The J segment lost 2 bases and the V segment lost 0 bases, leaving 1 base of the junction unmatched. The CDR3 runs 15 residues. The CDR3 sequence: CASSLGGQGNTEAFF. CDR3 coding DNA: TGTGCCAGCAGCTTAGGGGGACAGGGCAACACTGAAGCTTTCTTT. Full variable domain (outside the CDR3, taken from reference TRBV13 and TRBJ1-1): AAGVIQSPRHLIKEKRETATLKCYPIPRHDTVYWYQQGPGQDPQFLISFYEKMQSDKGSIPDRFSAQQFSDYHSELNMSSLELGDSALYFCASSLGGQGNTEAFFGQGTRLTVV.

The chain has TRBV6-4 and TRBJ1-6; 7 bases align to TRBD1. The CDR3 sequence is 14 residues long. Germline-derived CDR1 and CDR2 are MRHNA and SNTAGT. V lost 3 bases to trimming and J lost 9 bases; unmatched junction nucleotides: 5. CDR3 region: CASSESTGFSPLHF. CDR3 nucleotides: TGTGCCAGCAGTGAATCGACAGGGTTTTCACCCCTCCACTTT.

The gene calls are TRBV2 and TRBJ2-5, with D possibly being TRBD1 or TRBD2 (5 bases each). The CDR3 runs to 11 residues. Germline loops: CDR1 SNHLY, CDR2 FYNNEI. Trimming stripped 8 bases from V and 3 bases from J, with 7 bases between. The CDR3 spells CASGTEETQYF. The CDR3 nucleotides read TGTGCCAGCGGGACCGAAGAGACCCAGTACTTC.

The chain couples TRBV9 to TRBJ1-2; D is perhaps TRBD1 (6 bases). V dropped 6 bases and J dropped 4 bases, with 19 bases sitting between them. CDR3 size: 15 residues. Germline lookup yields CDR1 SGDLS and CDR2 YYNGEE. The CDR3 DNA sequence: TGTGCCAGCACCCTAGGGGGGGGGACGGGCTATGGCTACACCTTC. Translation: CASTLGGGTGYGYTF.

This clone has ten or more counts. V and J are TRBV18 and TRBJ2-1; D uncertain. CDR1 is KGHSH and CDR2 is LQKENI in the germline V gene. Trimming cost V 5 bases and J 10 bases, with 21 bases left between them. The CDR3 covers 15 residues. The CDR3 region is CASSSQIGRAGEQFF. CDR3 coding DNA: TGTGCCAGCTCATCCCAAATAGGTCGTGCCGGAGAGCAGTTCTTC. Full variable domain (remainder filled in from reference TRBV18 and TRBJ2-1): NAGVMQNPRHLVRRRGQEARLRCSPMKGHSHVYWYRQLPEEGLKFMVYLQKENIIDESGMPKERFSAEFPKEGPSILRIQQVVRGDSAAYFCASSSQIGRAGEQFFGPGTRLTVL.

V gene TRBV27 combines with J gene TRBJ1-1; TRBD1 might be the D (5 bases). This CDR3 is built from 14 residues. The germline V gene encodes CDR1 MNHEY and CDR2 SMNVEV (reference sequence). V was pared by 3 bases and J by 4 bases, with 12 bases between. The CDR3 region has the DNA TGTGCCAGCAGTTTTGGGGGGAAAGGCACTGAAGCTTTCTTT. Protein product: CASSFGGKGTEAFF.